A single sample is the source of the 2 T cell receptor beta chains below, sequenced in a study of blood T cell repertoires in COVID-19 (dated by TCRdb to about 2020). Receptor libraries were prepared by the immunoSEQ multiplex PCR assay. Entries here come from immuneACCESS through TCRdb and include only in-frame sequences with V and J called. Some clones fail to appear in such tables; in the studies checked, an unresolved V gene covers under half of the shortfall, and the cause of the remainder is unknown. For this sample there are more than 300,000 clones; roughly 90% appear just once. Around 0.93% of the sample comes from the top ten. Source material: peripheral blood. These receptors were obtained from a woman in her thirties or forties with COVID-19, enrolled during active disease.

The chain uses TRBV11-2 and TRBJ2-4; perhaps TRBD2 as D (6 bases). Trimming stripped 1 base from V and 0 bases from J, with 10 bases between. The CDR3 contains 16 residues. Germline assignment: CDR1 SGHAT and CDR2 FQNNGV. The CDR3 bases are TGTGCCAGCAGCTTAGCTCCGGGAGTAGCCAAAAACATTCAGTACTTC. This gives the protein CASSLAPGVAKNIQYF.

This clone came up a few times. This chain's CDR3 is CASSPPLGVNYGYTF. In DNA form, the CDR3 reads TGTGCCAGCAGTCCCCCCCTAGGGGTCAACTATGGCTACACCTTC. V usage is TRBV28 and J usage is TRBJ1-2; weak D call: TRBD1 (5 bases). CDR3 length: 15 amino acids. V was shortened by 5 bases and J by 2 bases, with 15 bases between the two germline ends. The germline V gene encodes CDR1 MDHEN and CDR2 SYDVKM.